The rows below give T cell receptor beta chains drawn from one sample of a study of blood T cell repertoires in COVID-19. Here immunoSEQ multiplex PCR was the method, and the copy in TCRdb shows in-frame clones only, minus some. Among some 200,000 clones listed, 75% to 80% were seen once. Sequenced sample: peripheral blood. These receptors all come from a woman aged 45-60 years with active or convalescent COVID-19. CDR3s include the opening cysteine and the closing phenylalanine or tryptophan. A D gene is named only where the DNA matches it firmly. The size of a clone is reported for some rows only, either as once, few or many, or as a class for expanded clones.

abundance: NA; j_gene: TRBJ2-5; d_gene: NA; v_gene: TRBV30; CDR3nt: TGTGCCTGGAGTACGGGACAAGAAGAGACCCAGTACTTC; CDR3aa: CAWSTGQEETQYF
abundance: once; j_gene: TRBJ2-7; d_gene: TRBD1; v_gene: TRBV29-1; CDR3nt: TGCAGCGTTGAGGGGACAGGGGGCGTTTACGAGCAGTACTTC; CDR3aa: CSVEGTGGVYEQYF
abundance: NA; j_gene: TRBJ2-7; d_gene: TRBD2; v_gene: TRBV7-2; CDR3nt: TGTGCCAGCAGCTTAGTAGCGGGAGCCTACGAGCAGTACTTC; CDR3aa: CASSLVAGAYEQYF
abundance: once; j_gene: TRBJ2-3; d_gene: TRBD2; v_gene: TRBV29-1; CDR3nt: TGCAGCGTTGATACTAGCGGGAAGACAGATACGCAGTATTTT; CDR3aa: CSVDTSGKTDTQYF
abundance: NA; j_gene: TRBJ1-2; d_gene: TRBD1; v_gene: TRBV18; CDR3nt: TGTGCCAGCTCACGAGGACAGGGGGCGGCGGACTATGGCTACACCTTC; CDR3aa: CASSRGQGAADYGYTF
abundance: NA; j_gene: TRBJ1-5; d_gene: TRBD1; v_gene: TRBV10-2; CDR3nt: TGCGCCAGTGATGACAGGGGATATAGCAATCAGCCCCAGCATTTT; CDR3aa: CASDDRGYSNQPQHF
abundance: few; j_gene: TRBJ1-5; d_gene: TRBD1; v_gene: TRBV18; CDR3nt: TGTGCCAGCACCTTAGGGGGCGATCAGCCCCAGCATTTT; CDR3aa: CASTLGGDQPQHF
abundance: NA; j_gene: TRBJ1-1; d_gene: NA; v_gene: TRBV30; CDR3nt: TGTGCCTGGACCCATTGGGGCAGGGCTATTAACACTGAAGCTTTCTTT; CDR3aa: CAWTHWGRAINTEAFF
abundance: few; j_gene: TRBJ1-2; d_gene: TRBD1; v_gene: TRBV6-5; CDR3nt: TGTGCCAGCGGGACAGGGGGACGCCGTGAAGGCTACACCTTC; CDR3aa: CASGTGGRREGYTF
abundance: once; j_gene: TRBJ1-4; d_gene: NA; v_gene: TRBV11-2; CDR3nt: TGTGCCAGCAGAAAGGCGGGGAACGAAAAACTGTTTTTT; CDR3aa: CASRKAGNEKLFF
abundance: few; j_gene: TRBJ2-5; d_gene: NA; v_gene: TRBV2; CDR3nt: TGTGCCAGCAGGCGGGGAGAGACCCAGTACTTC; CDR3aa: CASRRGETQYF
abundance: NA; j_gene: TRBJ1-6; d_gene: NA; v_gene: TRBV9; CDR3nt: TGTGCCAGCAGCGTACGGAGTTATAATTCACCCCTCCACTTT; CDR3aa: CASSVRSYNSPLHF
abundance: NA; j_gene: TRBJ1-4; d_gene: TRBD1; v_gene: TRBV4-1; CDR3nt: TGCGCCAGCAGCCAGGCCGGGACAGCAACTAATGAAAAACTGTTTTTT; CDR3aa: CASSQAGTATNEKLFF
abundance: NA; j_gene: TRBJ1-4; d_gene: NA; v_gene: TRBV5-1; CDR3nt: TGCGCCAGCAGCTTGGGGGGCGCAAGGGGTGATGAAAAACTGTTTTTT; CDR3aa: CASSLGGARGDEKLFF
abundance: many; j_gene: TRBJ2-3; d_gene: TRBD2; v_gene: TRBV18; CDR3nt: TGTGCCAGCTCACCACCGCGGGCGGGGGGGCCTAGCACAGATACGCAGTATTTT; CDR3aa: CASSPPRAGGPSTDTQYF
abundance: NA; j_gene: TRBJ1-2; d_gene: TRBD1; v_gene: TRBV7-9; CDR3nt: TGTGCCAGCAGCTTAGTCTTAGGGACAGGGGCTGGCTACACCTTC; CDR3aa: CASSLVLGTGAGYTF
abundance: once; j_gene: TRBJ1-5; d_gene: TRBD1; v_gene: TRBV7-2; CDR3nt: TGTGCCAGCAGCACGACAGGGGCGGCTCAGCCCCAGCATTTT; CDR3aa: CASSTTGAAQPQHF
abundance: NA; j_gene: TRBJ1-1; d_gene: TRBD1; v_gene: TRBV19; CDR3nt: TGTGCCAGTAGTACTACAGGGGACACTGAAGCTTTCTTT; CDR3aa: CASSTTGDTEAFF
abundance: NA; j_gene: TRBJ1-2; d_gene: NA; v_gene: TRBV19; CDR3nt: TGTGCCAGTCAGGACACCGATAACTATGGCTACACCTTC; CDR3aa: CASQDTDNYGYTF
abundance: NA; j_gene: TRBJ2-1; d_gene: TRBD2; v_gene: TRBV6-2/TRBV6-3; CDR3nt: TGTGCCAGCAGTTACTCGAGACAGAGCAGCGGGAGGGCCTATGAGCAGTTCTTC; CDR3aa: CASSYSRQSSGRAYEQFF
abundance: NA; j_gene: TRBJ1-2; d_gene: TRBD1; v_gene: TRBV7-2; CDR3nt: TGTGCCAGCAGCTTAGGACAGGGTCTGGGATATGGCTACACCTTC; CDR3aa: CASSLGQGLGYGYTF
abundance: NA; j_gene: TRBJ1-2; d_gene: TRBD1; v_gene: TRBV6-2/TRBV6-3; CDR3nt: TGTGCCAGCAGTTCCGGGACAGATAACTATGGCTACACCTTC; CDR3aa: CASSSGTDNYGYTF
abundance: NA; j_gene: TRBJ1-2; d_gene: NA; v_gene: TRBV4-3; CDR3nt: TGCGCCAGCAGCCAAGATCGGGGGGACCCAGGGGGCTACACCTTC; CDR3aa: CASSQDRGDPGGYTF
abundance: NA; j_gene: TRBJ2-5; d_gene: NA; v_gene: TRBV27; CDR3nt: TGTGCCAGCAGCTACCGCCGGGGAGCGGGCCAAGAGACCCAGTACTTC; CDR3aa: CASSYRRGAGQETQYF
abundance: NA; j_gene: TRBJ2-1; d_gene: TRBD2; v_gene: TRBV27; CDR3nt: TGTGCCAGCAGATCGACTAGCGGGAGGGCCGCTGAGCAGTTCTTC; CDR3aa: CASRSTSGRAAEQFF
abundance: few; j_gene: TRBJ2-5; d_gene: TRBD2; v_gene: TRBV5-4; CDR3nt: TGTGCCAGCAGCTTGGGAGGGACTAGCGGGAGGGCCGGGACTGAGACCCAGTACTTC; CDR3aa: CASSLGGTSGRAGTETQYF
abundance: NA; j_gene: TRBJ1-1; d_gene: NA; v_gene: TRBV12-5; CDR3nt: TGTGCTAGTGTCCCCCAAGGGGGGGTTTCCACTGAAGCTTTCTTT; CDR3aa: CASVPQGGVSTEAFF
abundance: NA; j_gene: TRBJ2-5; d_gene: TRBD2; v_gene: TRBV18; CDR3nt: TGTGCCAGCTCCCAGGGACTAGAAGAGACCCAGTACTTC; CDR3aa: CASSQGLEETQYF
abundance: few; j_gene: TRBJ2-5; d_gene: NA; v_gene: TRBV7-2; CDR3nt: TGTGCCAGCAGCTTCCGGACAGCACAAGAGACCCAGTACTTC; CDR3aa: CASSFRTAQETQYF
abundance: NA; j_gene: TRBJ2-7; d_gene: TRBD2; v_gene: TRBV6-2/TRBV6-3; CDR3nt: TGTGCCAGCAGTTACCAACTCGCAGCGGGAGGGACCTACGAGCAGTACTTC; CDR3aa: CASSYQLAAGGTYEQYF
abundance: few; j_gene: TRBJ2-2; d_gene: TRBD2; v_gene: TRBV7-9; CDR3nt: TGTGCCAGCACCGCGGGGGAAAACACCGGGGAGCTGTTTTTT; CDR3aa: CASTAGENTGELFF
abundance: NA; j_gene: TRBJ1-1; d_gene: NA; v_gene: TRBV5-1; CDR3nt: TGCGCCAGCAGCTTGGCGTCAGGGAACATGAACACTGAAGCTTTCTTT; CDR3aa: CASSLASGNMNTEAFF
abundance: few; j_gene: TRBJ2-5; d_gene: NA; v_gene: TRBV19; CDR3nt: TGTGCCAGTAGTATAGCTGGGGCAGGGGAGACCCAGTACTTC; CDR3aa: CASSIAGAGETQYF
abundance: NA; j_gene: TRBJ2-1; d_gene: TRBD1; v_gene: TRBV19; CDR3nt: TGTGCCAGTAGTACCGGACAGGGGTATGAGCAGTTCTTC; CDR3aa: CASSTGQGYEQFF